This T cell receptor (beta chain) is from a study of OX40 agonist ivuxolimab in advanced cancers. Sequencing used immunoSEQ multiplex PCR; TCRdb keeps in-frame clones, though not all of them. The sample includes roughly 77,000 clones, approximately 92% of them seen just once. The CDR3 has 15 residues. Per germline, CDR1 MNHNY and CDR2 SVGAGI (reference sequence). V was pared by 6 bases and J by 4 bases, with 8 bases of the junction left unmatched. The sequencing used CD4+ or CD8+ T cells sorted from blood, collected in a trial of the OX40 agonist ivuxolimab. This chain links TRBV6-6 with TRBJ2-7; 11 bases map to TRBD2. This receptor was identified in an adult with an advanced solid tumor such as melanoma, head and neck, liver or kidney cancer. The CDR3 DNA is TGTGCCAGCAGCTCAACTAGCGGGAGTAGGTACGAGCAGTACTTC. It specifies CASSSTSGSRYEQYF.